This T cell receptor beta chain was documented in a study of read filtering for tumor transcriptome and immune sequencing. In the study overall: The cohort had over 16 men and around 15 women aged roughly 47 to 80, mean around 63 years. DNase treatment preceded whole-transcriptome library preparation.

Molecular barcoded adaptors covering alpha/delta and beta/gamma chains were used on approximately 400 ng RNA. A single record per CDR3 protein comes from TCRdb applying MiXCR to the reads. The sample carries approximately 140,000 distinct CDR3 sequences, approximately 13% recorded once. Study-level findings and limits: The sorted CD138-negative fraction was a mixed bone marrow immune population, not purified T cells. Correlation between methods rose after single-read clonotypes were removed.

Germline CDR1 DFQATT, CDR2 SNEGSKA (reference sequence). The CDR3 loop spans 16 amino acids. The V end was cut by 0 bases, the J end by 1 base, with 14 bases between. This clonotype was detected ten times or more. Its target is not known. Specimen: a population of CD138-negative cells sorted from bone marrow. This clonotype originated in a donor over 35 with multiple myeloma. The J gene is TRBJ2-3, the V gene TRBV20-1; a weak D match, TRBD1 (6 bases). CDR3 protein: CSARDKGVIGTDTQYF. CDR3 DNA: TGCAGTGCTAGAGATAAGGGGGTTATTGGCACAGATACGCAGTATTTT.